This note documents a single TCR beta chain sequence. Its antigen is currently unknown. The data stem from a study of cytomegalovirus exposure and HLA in healthy donors. For the study at large: The 120 validation repertoires matched the 500 to 750 first-cohort repertoires in platform, a later analysis reported.

General study points: Reportedly, diagnosis of cytomegalovirus status by the classifier showed high specificity and sensitivity.

TCRdb keeps only in-frame clones here, not all; method: immunoSEQ multiplex PCR. The sample shows about 70,000 clones, roughly 92% of them seen only once. V lost 0 bases, J lost 1 base, and 11 bases lay in between. The length of the CDR3 is 15 residues. CDR1 SGHRS and CDR2 YFSETQ come from the germline V gene. Sequencing was performed on PBMCs. This clonotype originated in a man aged 18 to 30 in good health and CMV-seropositive. The chain recombines TRBV5-1 with TRBJ2-7, with TRBD1 as a possible D gene (5 bases). In nucleotides, the CDR3 is TGCGCCAGCAGCTTGGTGGGCAGGGTGTCCTACGAGCAGTACTTC. It yields the protein CASSLVGRVSYEQYF.